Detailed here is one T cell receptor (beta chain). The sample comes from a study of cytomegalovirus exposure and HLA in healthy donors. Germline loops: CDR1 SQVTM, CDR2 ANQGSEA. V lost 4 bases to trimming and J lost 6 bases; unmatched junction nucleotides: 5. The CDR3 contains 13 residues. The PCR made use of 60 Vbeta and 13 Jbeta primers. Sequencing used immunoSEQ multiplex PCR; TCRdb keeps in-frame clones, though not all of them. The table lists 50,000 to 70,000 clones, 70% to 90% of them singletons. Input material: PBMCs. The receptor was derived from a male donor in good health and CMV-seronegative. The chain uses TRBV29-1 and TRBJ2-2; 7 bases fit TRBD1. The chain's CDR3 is CSVGGQAAGELFF. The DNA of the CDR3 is TGCAGCGTTGGAGGACAGGCTGCCGGGGAGCTGTTTTTT.